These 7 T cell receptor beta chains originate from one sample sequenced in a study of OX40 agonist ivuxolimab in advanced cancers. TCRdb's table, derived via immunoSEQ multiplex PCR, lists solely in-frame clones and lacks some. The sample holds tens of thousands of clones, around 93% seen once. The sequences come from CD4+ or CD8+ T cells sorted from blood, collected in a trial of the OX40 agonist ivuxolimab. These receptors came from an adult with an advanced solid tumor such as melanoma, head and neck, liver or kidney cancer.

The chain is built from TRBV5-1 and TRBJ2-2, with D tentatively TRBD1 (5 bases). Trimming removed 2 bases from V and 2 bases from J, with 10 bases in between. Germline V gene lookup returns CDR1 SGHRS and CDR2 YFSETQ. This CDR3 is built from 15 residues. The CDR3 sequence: CASSFVRDNTGELFF. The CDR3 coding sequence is TGCGCCAGCAGCTTTGTCAGGGATAACACCGGGGAGCTGTTTTTT.

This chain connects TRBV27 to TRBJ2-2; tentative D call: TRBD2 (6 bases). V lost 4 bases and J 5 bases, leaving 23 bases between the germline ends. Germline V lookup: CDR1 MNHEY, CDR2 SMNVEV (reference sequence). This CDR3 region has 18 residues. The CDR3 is CASSSQRLVAGTTGELFF. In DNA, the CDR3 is TGTGCCAGCAGTTCCCAACGACTAGTTGCCGGGACGACCGGGGAGCTGTTTTTT.

In DNA form, the CDR3 reads TGTGCCAGCAGTCTTCCGGGACAGGGGCTTGGTGAGCAGTTCTTC. This translates into CASSLPGQGLGEQFF. V is TRBV7-6 and J is TRBJ2-1; 10 bases agree with TRBD1. V lost 6 bases and J lost 9; bases outside the gene matches: 11. In germline, CDR1 is SGHVS, CDR2 FNYEAQ. The CDR3 contains 15 residues.

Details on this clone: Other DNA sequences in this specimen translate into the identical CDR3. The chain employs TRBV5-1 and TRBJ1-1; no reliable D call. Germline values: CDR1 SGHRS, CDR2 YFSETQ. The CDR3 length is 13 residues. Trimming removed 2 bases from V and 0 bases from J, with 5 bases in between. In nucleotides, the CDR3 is TGCGCCAGCAGCTTAAGGTTGAACACTGAAGCTTTCTTT. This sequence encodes CASSLRLNTEAFF. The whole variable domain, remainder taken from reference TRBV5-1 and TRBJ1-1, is KAGVTQTPRYLIKTRGQQVTLSCSPISGHRSVSWYQQTPGQGLQFLFEYFSETQRNKGNFPGRFSGRQFSNSRSEMNVSTLELGDSALYLCASSLRLNTEAFFGQGTRLTVV.

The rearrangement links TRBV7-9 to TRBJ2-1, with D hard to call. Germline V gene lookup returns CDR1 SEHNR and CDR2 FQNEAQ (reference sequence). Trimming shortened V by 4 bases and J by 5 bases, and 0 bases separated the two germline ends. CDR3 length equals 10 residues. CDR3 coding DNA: TGTGCCAGCAGCTACAATGAGCAGTTCTTC. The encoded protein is CASSYNEQFF.

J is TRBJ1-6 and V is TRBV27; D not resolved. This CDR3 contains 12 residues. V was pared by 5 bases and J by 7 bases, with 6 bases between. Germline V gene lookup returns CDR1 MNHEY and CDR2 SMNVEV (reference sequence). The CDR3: CASSQHNSPLHF. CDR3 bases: TGTGCCAGCAGTCAACACAATTCACCCCTCCACTTT.

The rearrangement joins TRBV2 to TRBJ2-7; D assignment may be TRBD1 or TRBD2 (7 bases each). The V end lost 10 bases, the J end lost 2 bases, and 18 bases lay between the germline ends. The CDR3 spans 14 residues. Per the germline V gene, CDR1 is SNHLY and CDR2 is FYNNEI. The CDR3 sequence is CATLSGGVPYEQYF. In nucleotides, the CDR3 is TGTGCCACCCTTTCAGGGGGGGTGCCCTACGAGCAGTACTTC.